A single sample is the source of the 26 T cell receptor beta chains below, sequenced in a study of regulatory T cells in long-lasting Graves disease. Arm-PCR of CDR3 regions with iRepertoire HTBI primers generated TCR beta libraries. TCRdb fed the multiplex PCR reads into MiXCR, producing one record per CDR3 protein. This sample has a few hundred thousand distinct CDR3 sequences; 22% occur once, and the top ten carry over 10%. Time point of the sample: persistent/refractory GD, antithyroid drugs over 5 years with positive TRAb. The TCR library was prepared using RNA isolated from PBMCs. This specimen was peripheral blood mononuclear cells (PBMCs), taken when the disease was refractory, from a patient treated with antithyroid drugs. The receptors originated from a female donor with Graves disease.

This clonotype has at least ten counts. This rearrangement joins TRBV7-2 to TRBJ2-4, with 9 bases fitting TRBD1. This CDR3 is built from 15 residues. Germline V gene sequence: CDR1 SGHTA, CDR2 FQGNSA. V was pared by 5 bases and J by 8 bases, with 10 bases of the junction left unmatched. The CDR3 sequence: CASSPQQGARDIQYF. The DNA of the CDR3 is TGTGCCAGCAGCCCACAACAGGGGGCGCGCGACATTCAGTACTTC. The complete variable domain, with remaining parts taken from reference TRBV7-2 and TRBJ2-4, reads GAGVSQSPSNKVTEKGKDVELRCDPISGHTALYWYRQSLGQGLEFLIYFQGNSAPDKSGLPSDRFSAERTGGSVSTLTIQRTQQEDSAVYLCASSPQQGARDIQYFGAGTRLSVL.

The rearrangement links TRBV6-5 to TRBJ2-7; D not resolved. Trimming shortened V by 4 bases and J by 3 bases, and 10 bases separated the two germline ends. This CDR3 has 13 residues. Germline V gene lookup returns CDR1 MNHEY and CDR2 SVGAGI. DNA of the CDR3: TGTGCCAGCAGTTCCCTCTTAAACTACGAGCAGTACTTC. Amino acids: CASSSLLNYEQYF.

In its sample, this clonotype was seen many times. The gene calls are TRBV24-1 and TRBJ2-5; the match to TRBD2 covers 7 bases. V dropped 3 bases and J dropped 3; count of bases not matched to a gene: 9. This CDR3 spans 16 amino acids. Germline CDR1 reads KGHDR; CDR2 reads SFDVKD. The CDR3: CATSDPRQRGKETQYF. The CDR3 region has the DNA TGTGCCACCAGTGATCCAAGACAGCGGGGTAAAGAGACCCAGTACTTC.

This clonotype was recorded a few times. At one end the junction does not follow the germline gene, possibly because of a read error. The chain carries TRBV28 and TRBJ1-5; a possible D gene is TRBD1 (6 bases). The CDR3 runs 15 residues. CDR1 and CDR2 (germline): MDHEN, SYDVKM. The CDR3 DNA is TGTGCCTGCAGCCTACCCCGGGACACCAATCAGCCCCAGCATTTT. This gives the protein CACSLPRDTNQPQHF.

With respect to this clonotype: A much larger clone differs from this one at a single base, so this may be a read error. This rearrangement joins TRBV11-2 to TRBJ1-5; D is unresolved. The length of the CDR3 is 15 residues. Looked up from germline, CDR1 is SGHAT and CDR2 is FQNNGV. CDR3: CASSLGRDSIQPQHF. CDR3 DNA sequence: TGTGCCAGCAGCTTAGGGAGGGATAGCATTCAGCCCCAGCATTTT.

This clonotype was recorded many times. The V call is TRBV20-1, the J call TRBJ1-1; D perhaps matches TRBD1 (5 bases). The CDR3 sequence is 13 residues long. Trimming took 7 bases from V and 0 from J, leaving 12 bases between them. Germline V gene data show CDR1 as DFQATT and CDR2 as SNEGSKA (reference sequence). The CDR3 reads CSGRHRLNTEAFF. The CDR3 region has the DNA TGCAGTGGCAGGCACAGGCTGAACACTGAAGCTTTCTTT.

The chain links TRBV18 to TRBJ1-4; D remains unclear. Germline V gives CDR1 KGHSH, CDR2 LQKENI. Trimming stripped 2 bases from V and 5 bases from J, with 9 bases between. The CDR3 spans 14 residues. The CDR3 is CASSPMAGNEKLFF. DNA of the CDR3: TGTGCCAGCTCACCAATGGCAGGAAATGAAAAACTGTTTTTT.

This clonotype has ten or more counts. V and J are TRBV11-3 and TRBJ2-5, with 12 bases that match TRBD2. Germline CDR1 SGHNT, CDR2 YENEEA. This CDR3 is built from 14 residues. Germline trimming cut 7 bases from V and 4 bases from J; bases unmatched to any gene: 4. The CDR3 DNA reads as TGTGCCAGCACCCCGGGACTAGCGGGAGAGACCCAGTACTTC. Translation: CASTPGLAGETQYF.

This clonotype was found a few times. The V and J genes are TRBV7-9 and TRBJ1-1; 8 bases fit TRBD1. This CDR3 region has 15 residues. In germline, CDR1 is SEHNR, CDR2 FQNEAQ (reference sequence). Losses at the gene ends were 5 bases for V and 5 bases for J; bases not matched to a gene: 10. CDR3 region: CASSPGTGHETEAFF. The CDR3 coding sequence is TGTGCCAGCAGCCCGGGGACAGGTCATGAGACTGAAGCTTTCTTT.

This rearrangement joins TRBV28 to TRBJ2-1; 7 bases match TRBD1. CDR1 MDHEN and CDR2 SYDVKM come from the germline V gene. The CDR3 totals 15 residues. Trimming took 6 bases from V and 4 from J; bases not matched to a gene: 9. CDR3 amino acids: CASSNNRGTYNEQFF. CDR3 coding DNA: TGTGCCAGCAGCAACAACAGGGGAACGTACAATGAGCAGTTCTTC. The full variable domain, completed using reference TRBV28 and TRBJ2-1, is DVKVTQSSRYLVKRTGEKVFLECVQDMDHENMFWYRQDPGLGLRLIYFSYDVKMKEKGDIPEGYSVSREKKERFSLILESASTNQTSMYLCASSNNRGTYNEQFFGPGTRLTVL.

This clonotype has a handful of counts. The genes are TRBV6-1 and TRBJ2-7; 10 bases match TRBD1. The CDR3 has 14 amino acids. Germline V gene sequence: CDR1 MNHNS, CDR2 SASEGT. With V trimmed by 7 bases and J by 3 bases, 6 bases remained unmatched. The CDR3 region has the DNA TGTGCCAGCACCCCTAGGACAGGGGGCTACGAGCAGTACTTC. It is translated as CASTPRTGGYEQYF.

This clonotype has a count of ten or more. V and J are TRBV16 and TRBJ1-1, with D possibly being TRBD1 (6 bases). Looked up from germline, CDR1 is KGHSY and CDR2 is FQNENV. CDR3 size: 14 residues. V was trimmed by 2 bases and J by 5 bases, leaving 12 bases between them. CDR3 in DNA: TGTGCCAGCAGCCAAAACTCAGGGGCAACTGAAGCTTTCTTT. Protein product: CASSQNSGATEAFF.

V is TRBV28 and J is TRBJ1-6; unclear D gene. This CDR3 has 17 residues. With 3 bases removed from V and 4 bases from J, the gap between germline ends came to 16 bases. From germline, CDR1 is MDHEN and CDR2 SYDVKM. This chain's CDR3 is CASSFSSSQSYNSPLHF. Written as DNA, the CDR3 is TGTGCCAGCAGTTTTTCCTCGTCGCAATCTTATAATTCACCCCTCCACTTT.

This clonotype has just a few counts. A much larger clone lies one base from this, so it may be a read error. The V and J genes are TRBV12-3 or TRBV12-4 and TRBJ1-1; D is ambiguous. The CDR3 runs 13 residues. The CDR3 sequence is CASSFMMNTETFF. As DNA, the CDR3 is TGTGCCAGCAGTTTTATGATGAACACTGAAACTTTCTTT.

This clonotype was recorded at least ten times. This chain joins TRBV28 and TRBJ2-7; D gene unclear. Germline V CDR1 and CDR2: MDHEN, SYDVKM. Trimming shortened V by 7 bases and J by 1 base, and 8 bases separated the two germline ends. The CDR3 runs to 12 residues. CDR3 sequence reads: CASTAASYEQYF. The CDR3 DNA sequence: TGTGCCAGCACCGCAGCATCCTACGAGCAGTACTTC.

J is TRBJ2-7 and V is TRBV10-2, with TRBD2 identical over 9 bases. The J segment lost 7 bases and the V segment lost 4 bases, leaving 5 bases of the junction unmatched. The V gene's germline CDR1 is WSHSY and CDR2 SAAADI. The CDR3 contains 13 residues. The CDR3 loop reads CASSVAGDGEQYF. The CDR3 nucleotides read TGCGCCAGCAGTGTAGCGGGAGACGGAGAGCAGTACTTC.

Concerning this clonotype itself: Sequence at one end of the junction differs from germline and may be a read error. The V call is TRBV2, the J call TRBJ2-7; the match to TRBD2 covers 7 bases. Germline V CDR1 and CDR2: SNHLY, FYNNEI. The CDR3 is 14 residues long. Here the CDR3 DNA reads TGTGCCAGCAGTGGGACTAGTTTCCGCGGCGAGCAGTGCTTC. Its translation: CASSGTSFRGEQCF.

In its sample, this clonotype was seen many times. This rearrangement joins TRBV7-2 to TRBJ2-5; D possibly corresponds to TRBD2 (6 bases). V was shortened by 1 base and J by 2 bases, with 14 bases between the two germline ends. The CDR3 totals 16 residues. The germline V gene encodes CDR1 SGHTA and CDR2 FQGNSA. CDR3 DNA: TGTGCCAGCAGCTTAGTCGGGGCGGGGCAACAAGAGACCCAGTACTTC. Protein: CASSLVGAGQQETQYF.

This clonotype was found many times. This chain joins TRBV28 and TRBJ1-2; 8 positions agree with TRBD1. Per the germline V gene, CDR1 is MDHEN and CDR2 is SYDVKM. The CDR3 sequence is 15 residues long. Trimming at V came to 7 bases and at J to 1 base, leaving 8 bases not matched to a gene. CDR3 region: CASTRTGGFNYGYTF. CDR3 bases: TGTGCCAGCACCAGAACAGGGGGTTTTAACTATGGCTACACCTTC.

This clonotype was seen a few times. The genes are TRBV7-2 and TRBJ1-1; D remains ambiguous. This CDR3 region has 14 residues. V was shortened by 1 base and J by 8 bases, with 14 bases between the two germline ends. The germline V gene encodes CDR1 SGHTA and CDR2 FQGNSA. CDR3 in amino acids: CASSLGANREEAFF. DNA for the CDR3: TGTGCCAGCAGCTTAGGGGCGAATCGGGAGGAAGCTTTCTTT.

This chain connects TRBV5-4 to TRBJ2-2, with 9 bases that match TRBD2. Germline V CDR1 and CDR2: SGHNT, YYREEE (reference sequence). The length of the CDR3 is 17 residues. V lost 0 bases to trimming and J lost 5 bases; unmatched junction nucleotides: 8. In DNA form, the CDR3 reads TGTGCCAGCAGCTTGGGGTCGGGACTAGCAGGGACCGGGGAGCTGTTTTTT. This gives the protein CASSLGSGLAGTGELFF.

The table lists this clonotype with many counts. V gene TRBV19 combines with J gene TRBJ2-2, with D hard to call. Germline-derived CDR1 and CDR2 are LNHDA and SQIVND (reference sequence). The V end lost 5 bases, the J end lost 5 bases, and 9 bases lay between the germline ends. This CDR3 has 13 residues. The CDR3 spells CASSSPGTGELFF. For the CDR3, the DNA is TGTGCCAGTAGTTCCCCAGGAACCGGGGAGCTGTTTTTT.

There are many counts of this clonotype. DNA of the CDR3: TGCGCCAGCAGCCGGACGGGACACGATGAAAAACTGTTTTTT. Amino acids: CASSRTGHDEKLFF. V usage is TRBV5-1 and J usage is TRBJ1-4, with D perhaps matching TRBD1 (6 bases). V was shortened by 4 bases and J by 6 bases, with 13 bases between the two germline ends. The CDR3 totals 14 residues. Germline-derived CDR1 and CDR2 are SGHRS and YFSETQ. Drawing the rest from reference TRBV5-1 and TRBJ1-4, the complete variable domain is KAGVTQTPRYLIKTRGQQVTLSCSPISGHRSVSWYQQTPGQGLQFLFEYFSETQRNKGNFPGRFSGRQFSNSRSEMNVSTLELGDSALYLCASSRTGHDEKLFFGSGTQLSVL.

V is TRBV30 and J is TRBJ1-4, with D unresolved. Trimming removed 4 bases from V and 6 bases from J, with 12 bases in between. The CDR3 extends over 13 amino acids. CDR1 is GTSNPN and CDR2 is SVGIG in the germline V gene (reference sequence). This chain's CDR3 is CAWIPPWDEKLFF. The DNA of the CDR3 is TGTGCCTGGATCCCGCCGTGGGATGAAAAACTGTTTTTT.

This CDR3 is CASSLSGGFGKLFF. CDR3 coding DNA: TGTGCCAGCAGCTTAAGTGGTGGCTTTGGGAAACTGTTTTTT. The chain uses TRBV7-9 and TRBJ1-4; D is ambiguous. Germline V gives CDR1 SEHNR, CDR2 FQNEAQ (reference sequence). The CDR3 length is 14 residues. V was trimmed by 2 bases and J by 11 bases, leaving 15 bases between them.

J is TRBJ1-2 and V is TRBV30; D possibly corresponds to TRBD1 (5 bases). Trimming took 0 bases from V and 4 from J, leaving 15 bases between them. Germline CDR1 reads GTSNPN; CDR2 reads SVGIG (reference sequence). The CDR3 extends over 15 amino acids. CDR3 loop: CAWSVGFRGSYGYTF. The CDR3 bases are TGTGCCTGGAGTGTCGGGTTTCGGGGGTCCTATGGCTACACCTTC.